Listed here are 18 T cell receptor beta chains from one sample, sequenced in a study of blood T cell repertoires in COVID-19. The protocol was immunoSEQ multiplex PCR, while the TCRdb copy is restricted to in-frame clones and leaves out a portion. The table records 140,000 to 150,000 clones, 84% of them present only once. Specimen: peripheral blood. These TCRs come from a human donor in a cohort sampled during active COVID-19.

V usage is TRBV6-5 and J usage is TRBJ2-1, with TRBD1 matching 7 bases. The germline V gene has CDR1 MNHEY and CDR2 SVGAGI. Losses at the gene ends were 2 bases for V and 3 bases for J; bases not matched to a gene: 4. The CDR3 length is 15 residues. The CDR3 DNA follows: TGTGCCAGCAGTTACAGACGGACAGGCTACAATGAGCAGTTCTTC. Translated, it gives CASSYRRTGYNEQFF.

V gene TRBV19 combines with J gene TRBJ1-2; D is ambiguous. Germline-derived CDR1 and CDR2 are LNHDA and SQIVND (reference sequence). V lost 5 bases, J lost 7 bases, and 20 bases lay in between. The CDR3 totals 15 residues. The CDR3 DNA reads TGTGCCAGTAGTCTGTTTCGGGGAGAATCCACTGGCTACACCTTC. Encoded protein: CASSLFRGESTGYTF.

The chain recombines TRBV27 with TRBJ2-5; D not certain. The CDR3 loop spans 15 amino acids. Trimming took off 5 bases at V and 2 bases at J, with 15 bases between the two ends. The germline CDR1 and CDR2 sequences are MNHEY and SMNVEV (reference sequence). In DNA, the CDR3 is TGTGCCAGCAGTCAACGCAGAGGTCAGCAAGAGACCCAGTACTTC. Translated: CASSQRRGQQETQYF.

J is TRBJ1-1 and V is TRBV11-3; unclear D gene. Per the germline V gene, CDR1 is SGHNT and CDR2 is YENEEA. Trimming stripped 1 base from V and 0 bases from J, with 12 bases between. The CDR3 sequence is 16 residues long. In DNA, the CDR3 is TGTGCCAGCAGCTTAGGGACCCCGGGGATGAACACTGAAGCTTTCTTT. As protein: CASSLGTPGMNTEAFF.

The chain couples TRBV5-6 to TRBJ1-2; D is perhaps TRBD1 (6 bases). Germline V gene sequence: CDR1 SGHDT, CDR2 YYEEEE. Deletions cut 5 bases from V and 7 bases from J, with 18 bases between. The CDR3 has 14 amino acids. The CDR3 here is CASRNRDAVFGYTF. In DNA, the CDR3 is TGTGCCAGCAGAAACAGGGATGCGGTCTTTGGCTACACCTTC. The full variable domain, its missing parts supplied by reference TRBV5-6 and TRBJ1-2, is DAGVTQSPTHLIKTRGQQVTLRCSPKSGHDTVSWYQQALGQGPQFIFQYYEEEERQRGNFPDRFSGHQFPNYSSELNVNALLLGDSALYLCASRNRDAVFGYTFGSGTRLTVV.

This chain joins TRBV5-4 and TRBJ2-3, with 8 bases aligning to TRBD2. From germline, CDR1 is SGHNT and CDR2 YYREEE (reference sequence). The V segment lost 4 bases and the J segment 4 bases; nucleotides outside the gene matches: 8. This CDR3 is 15 amino acids long. The CDR3 DNA is TGTGCCAGCAGCCGACTAGCGAGTGGGGCAGATACGCAGTATTTT. Translated, it gives CASSRLASGADTQYF.

This clone was observed a few times. The genes are TRBV14 and TRBJ2-3; 10 bases fit TRBD2. With 7 bases clipped from V and 5 bases from J, the junction kept 6 bases outside the gene matches. Germline V gene data show CDR1 as SGHDN and CDR2 as FVKESK. This CDR3 spans 14 amino acids. Here the CDR3 reads CASKAGGPVDTQYF. The CDR3 nucleotides read TGTGCCAGCAAAGCGGGGGGGCCGGTAGATACGCAGTATTTT.

The V and J genes are TRBV27 and TRBJ1-3, with 7 bases fitting TRBD1. The CDR3 length is 15 residues. Looked up from germline, CDR1 is MNHEY and CDR2 is SMNVEV (reference sequence). The V gene end was trimmed by 0 bases and the J gene end by 4 bases; junction bases not matched to a gene: 3. This chain's CDR3 is CASSLSLDRGNTIYF. Here the CDR3 DNA reads TGTGCCAGCAGTTTATCTTTGGACAGGGGAAACACCATATATTTT.

This clone was counted between two and nine times. The chain employs TRBV4-3 and TRBJ2-1; D remains ambiguous. Trimming removed 0 bases from V and 2 bases from J, with 8 bases in between. The CDR3 is 15 residues long. In germline, CDR1 is LGHNA, CDR2 YSLEER. The CDR3 spells CASSQDDLAYNEQFF. DNA of the CDR3: TGCGCCAGCAGCCAAGACGACTTAGCCTACAATGAGCAGTTCTTC.

The CDR3 loop is CSVQTSYTEAFF. The CDR3 DNA sequence: TGCAGCGTCCAGACATCTTACACTGAAGCTTTCTTT. The chain has TRBV29-1 and TRBJ1-1, with unresolved D. V lost 6 bases, J lost 3 bases, and 11 bases lay in between. The germline gives CDR1 SQVTM, CDR2 ANQGSEA. This CDR3 region has 12 residues.

The chain employs TRBV19 and TRBJ1-3; 10 nucleotides agree with TRBD1. CDR3 size: 15 residues. Trimming at V came to 7 bases and at J to 4 bases, leaving 7 bases not matched to a gene. The germline gives CDR1 LNHDA, CDR2 SQIVND (reference sequence). CDR3 sequence reads: CASKIGTGEGNTIYF. In nucleotides, the CDR3 is TGTGCCAGTAAAATCGGGACAGGGGAAGGAAACACCATATATTTT. Based on the CDR3 plus reference TRBV19 and TRBJ1-3, the full variable domain is DGGITQSPKYLFRKEGQNVTLSCEQNLNHDAMYWYRQDPGQGLRLIYYSQIVNDFQKGDIAEGYSVSREKKESFPLTVTSAQKNPTAFYLCASKIGTGEGNTIYFGEGSWLTVV.

A note on this clone: Additional DNA sequences in this sample encode the identical CDR3. This chain links TRBV7-3 with TRBJ2-3; 7 positions agree with TRBD1. The germline V gene encodes CDR1 SGHTA and CDR2 FQGTGA. V lost 5 bases and J lost 1; bases outside the gene matches: 3. The CDR3 loop spans 14 amino acids. This CDR3 reads CASSLQGGTDTQYF. CDR3 sequence (DNA): TGTGCCAGCAGCCTCCAGGGGGGCACAGATACGCAGTATTTT.

The gene calls are TRBV6-1 and TRBJ2-7; weak D call: TRBD1 (5 bases). The germline V gene encodes CDR1 MNHNS and CDR2 SASEGT. The CDR3 spans 14 residues. V lost 1 base, J lost 3 bases, and 10 bases lay in between. This CDR3 is CASSEGGRYYEQYV. The CDR3 DNA reads TGTGCCAGCAGTGAAGGGGGCAGATACTACGAGCAGTACGTC.

The chain links TRBV28 to TRBJ1-4; 7 positions agree with TRBD1. Losses at the gene ends were 2 bases for V and 8 bases for J; bases not matched to a gene: 5. CDR1 and CDR2 from the germline V gene are MDHEN and SYDVKM. The CDR3 is 14 residues long. CDR3: CASSLPQGEEKLFF. CDR3 in DNA: TGTGCCAGCAGTTTACCCCAGGGGGAGGAAAAACTGTTTTTT.

This clone was counted once. J is TRBJ2-3 and V is TRBV5-1, with 8 bases matching TRBD2. Per the germline V gene, CDR1 is SGHRS and CDR2 is YFSETQ. Trimming at V came to 0 bases and at J to 1 base, leaving 1 base not matched to a gene. The CDR3 has 15 amino acids. DNA for the CDR3: TGCGCCAGCAGCTTGGATAGCGGGGGCACAGATACGCAGTATTTT. It yields the protein CASSLDSGGTDTQYF.

V and J are TRBV14 and TRBJ2-1; TRBD1 is a possible D gene (6 bases). V was cut by 4 bases and J by 8 bases, with 24 bases left in between. The germline gives CDR1 SGHDN, CDR2 FVKESK. The CDR3 contains 17 residues. This chain's CDR3 is CASSRRLQGWVRDEQFF. CDR3 DNA sequence: TGTGCCAGCAGCCGCAGACTACAGGGTTGGGTCCGGGATGAGCAGTTCTTC. The whole variable domain, filled in from reference TRBV14 and TRBJ2-1, reads EAGVTQFPSHSVIEKGQTVTLRCDPISGHDNLYWYRRVMGKEIKFLLHFVKESKQDESGMPNNRFLAERTGGTYSTLKVQPAELEDSGVYFCASSRRLQGWVRDEQFFGPGTRLTVL.

The chain is built from TRBV5-1 and TRBJ1-1; unclear D gene. The V gene's germline CDR1 is SGHRS and CDR2 YFSETQ. V was cut by 3 bases and J by 1 base, with 13 bases left in between. This CDR3 has 15 residues. The DNA of the CDR3 is TGCGCCAGCAGCTCGTTTCCGGCGGCGAACACTGAAGCTTTCTTT. This sequence encodes CASSSFPAANTEAFF.

The chain carries TRBV6-5 and TRBJ1-2, with D possibly being TRBD1 (5 bases). The CDR3 loop spans 11 amino acids. V shed 9 bases and J shed 6 bases, with 11 bases lying between them. Germline CDR1 MNHEY, CDR2 SVGAGI. The CDR3 sequence: CARRGGDGYTF. The CDR3 DNA reads as TGTGCCAGACGCGGGGGAGATGGCTACACCTTC.